The 16 T cell receptor beta chains given below trace back to one sample, sequenced in a study of cytomegalovirus exposure and HLA in healthy donors. 60 Vbeta and 13 Jbeta primers were used in PCR. Sequencing was performed with immunoSEQ multiplex PCR; in TCRdb, only in-frame clones are kept and a portion is missing. The data hold some 140,000 clones, with around 80% observed a single time. Specimen: PBMCs. Receptors originate from a man aged 35 to 55 in good health and CMV-seropositive.

V and J are TRBV7-6 and TRBJ2-4; possible D gene TRBD2, 6 bases. Germline V gene lookup returns CDR1 SGHVS and CDR2 FNYEAQ. This CDR3 has 13 amino acids. The V end lost 11 bases, the J end lost 3 bases, and 14 bases lay between the germline ends. The CDR3 DNA reads TGTGCCTCCGGGGGATTGGGCAAAAACATTCAGTACTTC. Residues: CASGGLGKNIQYF.

The CDR3 sequence is CASSYRAGATYEQYF. The CDR3 nucleotides are TGTGCCAGCAGTTACCGGGCGGGAGCGACCTACGAGCAGTACTTC. V and J are TRBV6-6 and TRBJ2-7, with TRBD2 matching over 7 bases. CDR3 length: 15 residues. Germline CDR1 reads MNHNY; CDR2 reads SVGAGI (reference sequence). V dropped 2 bases and J dropped 2; count of bases not matched to a gene: 6.

As for this clone: At one end, the junction sequence differs from germline, possibly due to a read error. The chain uses TRBV4-2 and TRBJ2-2; 11 nucleotides align to TRBD1. There are 17 residues in the CDR3. Germline CDR1 is LGHNA and CDR2 is YNFKEQ. Written as DNA, the CDR3 is TGTGCCAGCAGCCTTCTCCCGGGACAGGGGGGCACCGGGGGGCTGTTTTTT. Its protein is CASSLLPGQGGTGGLFF.

This chain connects TRBV5-1 to TRBJ1-1; D may be TRBD1 (6 bases). The length of the CDR3 is 13 residues. Germline loops: CDR1 SGHRS, CDR2 YFSETQ. Trimming pared 8 bases from V and 0 bases from J, leaving 11 bases between. CDR3 protein: CASTTGVNTEAFF. CDR3 DNA sequence: TGCGCCAGTACGACAGGAGTGAACACTGAAGCTTTCTTT. The full variable domain, in which reference TRBV5-1 and TRBJ1-1 provide the parts outside the CDR3, is KAGVTQTPRYLIKTRGQQVTLSCSPISGHRSVSWYQQTPGQGLQFLFEYFSETQRNKGNFPGRFSGRQFSNSRSEMNVSTLELGDSALYLCASTTGVNTEAFFGQGTRLTVV.

The chain uses TRBV10-3 and TRBJ1-2, with D possibly matching TRBD1 (5 bases). This CDR3 has 15 residues. Germline CDR1 is ENHRY and CDR2 is SYGVKD. V was cut by 5 bases and J by 3 bases, with 16 bases left in between. The CDR3 nucleotides are TGTGCCATCAGTCCATTTGGTGGAGGGGACTATGGCTACACCTTC. This codes for CAISPFGGGDYGYTF.

The chain employs TRBV21-1 and TRBJ1-5; the table gives TRBD1 as D, unverified against the DNA. TRBV21-1 is a pseudogene segment. This CDR3 contains 18 residues. CDR3 region: CASSKDRGQRYSNQPQHF. In nucleotides, the CDR3 is TGTGCCAGCAGCAAAGATCGGGGACAGCGATATAGCAATCAGCCCCAGCATTTT.

J is TRBJ2-1 and V is TRBV28; tentatively, D is TRBD1 (6 bases). Trimming took off 5 bases at V and 2 bases at J, with 16 bases between the two ends. Per the germline V gene, CDR1 is MDHEN and CDR2 is SYDVKM. The CDR3 runs to 16 residues. In DNA, the CDR3 is TGTGCCAGCAGTCCGGTACGGGGACAAGCCTACAATGAGCAGTTCTTC. Amino acids: CASSPVRGQAYNEQFF.

The chain recombines TRBV6-5 with TRBJ1-1; the match to TRBD1 covers 8 bases. The J segment lost 4 bases and the V segment lost 7 bases, leaving 5 bases of the junction unmatched. The CDR3 length is 13 residues. The V gene's germline CDR1 is MNHEY and CDR2 SVGAGI. The CDR3 spells CASTRQGSTEAFF. CDR3 bases: TGTGCCAGCACCCGACAGGGGTCCACTGAAGCTTTCTTT.

V and J are TRBV6-1 and TRBJ1-2; TRBD1 matches at 7 bases. CDR1 and CDR2 (germline): MNHNS, SASEGT. Trimming at V came to 3 bases and at J to 6 bases, leaving 16 bases not matched to a gene. The CDR3 is 17 residues long. The CDR3 here is CASSERVSSDRAHGYTF. CDR3 nucleotide sequence: TGTGCCAGCAGTGAGAGGGTGAGTTCCGACAGGGCGCATGGCTACACCTTC.

The V and J genes are TRBV2 and TRBJ2-5; D remains ambiguous. V was cut by 4 bases and J by 2 bases, with 5 bases left in between. The germline V gene has CDR1 SNHLY and CDR2 FYNNEI. This CDR3 contains 12 residues. In DNA, the CDR3 is TGTGCCAGCAGTGGGGCTCAAGAGACCCAGTACTTC. It encodes CASSGAQETQYF.

V gene TRBV27 combines with J gene TRBJ1-5, with 9 nucleotides matching TRBD1. CDR3 length: 13 residues. Germline V lookup: CDR1 MNHEY, CDR2 SMNVEV (reference sequence). V lost 6 bases and J lost 6; bases outside the gene matches: 3. CDR3 loop: CASRGTGTQPQHF. CDR3 in DNA: TGTGCCAGCAGGGGGACAGGGACTCAGCCCCAGCATTTT.

This clone was seen more than once but under ten times. The chain uses TRBV18 and TRBJ2-5; possibly TRBD2 for D (6 bases). The CDR3 runs 14 residues. Germline lookup yields CDR1 KGHSH and CDR2 LQKENI. V was shortened by 2 bases and J by 1 base, with 8 bases between the two germline ends. CDR3 loop: CASSPGSGQETQYF. The CDR3, as DNA: TGTGCCAGCTCACCAGGTAGCGGCCAAGAGACCCAGTACTTC.

The chain is built from TRBV14 and TRBJ2-7; 9 positions match TRBD2. The germline V gene has CDR1 SGHDN and CDR2 FVKESK. Losses at the gene ends were 0 bases for V and 2 bases for J; bases not matched to a gene: 14. This CDR3 is 19 amino acids long. CDR3 bases: TGTGCCAGCAGCCAAGAACCTCGGACTAGCGTCGCAACTCCCTACGAGCAGTACTTC. Encoded protein: CASSQEPRTSVATPYEQYF.

This chain uses TRBV6-5 with TRBJ2-7, with D unresolved. Trimming took off 6 bases at V and 3 bases at J, with 6 bases between the two ends. From germline, CDR1 is MNHEY and CDR2 SVGAGI. This CDR3 contains 11 residues. The CDR3 DNA sequence: TGTGCCAGCAGCCGTCTCTACGAGCAGTACTTC. Its translation is CASSRLYEQYF.

This clone came up a few times. This chain connects TRBV10-3 to TRBJ2-7; no definite D call. The CDR3 length is 16 residues. Looked up from germline, CDR1 is ENHRY and CDR2 is SYGVKD. V dropped 3 bases and J dropped 5 bases, with 20 bases sitting between them. The CDR3 reads CAISDILGAFGNEQYF. The CDR3 nucleotides are TGTGCCATCAGTGATATTTTAGGAGCTTTCGGTAACGAGCAGTACTTC.

This rearrangement joins TRBV7-6 to TRBJ1-1; TRBD1 matches at 7 bases. The V gene end was trimmed by 2 bases and the J gene end by 3 bases; junction bases not matched to a gene: 3. The CDR3 has 14 residues. In germline, CDR1 is SGHVS, CDR2 FNYEAQ. The CDR3 sequence is CASSLTGQHTEAFF. DNA of the CDR3: TGTGCCAGCAGCTTAACGGGACAGCACACTGAAGCTTTCTTT. Full variable domain (outside the CDR3, taken from reference TRBV7-6 and TRBJ1-1): GAGVSQSPRYKVTKRGQDVALRCDPISGHVSLYWYRQALGQGPEFLTYFNYEAQQDKSGLPNDRFSAERPEGSISTLTIQRTEQRDSAMYRCASSLTGQHTEAFFGQGTRLTVV.